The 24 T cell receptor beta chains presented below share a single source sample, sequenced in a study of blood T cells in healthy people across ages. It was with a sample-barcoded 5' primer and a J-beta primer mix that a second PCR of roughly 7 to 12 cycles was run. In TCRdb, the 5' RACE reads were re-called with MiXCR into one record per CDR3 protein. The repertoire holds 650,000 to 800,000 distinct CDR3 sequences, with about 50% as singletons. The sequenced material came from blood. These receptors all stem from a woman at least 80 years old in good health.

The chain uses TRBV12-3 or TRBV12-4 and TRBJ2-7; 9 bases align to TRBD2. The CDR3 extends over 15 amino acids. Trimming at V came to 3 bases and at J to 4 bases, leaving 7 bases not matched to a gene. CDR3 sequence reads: CASSLSAGGPYEQYF. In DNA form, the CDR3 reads TGTGCCAGCAGTTTGTCTGCGGGGGGGCCTTACGAGCAGTACTTC.

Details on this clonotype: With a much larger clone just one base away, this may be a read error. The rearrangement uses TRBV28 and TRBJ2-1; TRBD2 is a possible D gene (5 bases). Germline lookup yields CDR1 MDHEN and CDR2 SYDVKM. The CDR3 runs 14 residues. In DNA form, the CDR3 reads TGTGCCAGCAGTGCCCAGACTATCTACAGTGAGCAGTTCTTC. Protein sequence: CASSAQTIYSEQFF.

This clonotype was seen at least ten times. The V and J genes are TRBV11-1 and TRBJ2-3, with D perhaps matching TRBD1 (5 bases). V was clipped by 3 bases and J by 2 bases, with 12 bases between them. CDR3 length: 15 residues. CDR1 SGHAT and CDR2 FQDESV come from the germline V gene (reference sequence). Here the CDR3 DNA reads TGTGCCAGCAGCTTGGGGCCAGTTTACACAGATACGCAGTATTTT. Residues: CASSLGPVYTDTQYF.

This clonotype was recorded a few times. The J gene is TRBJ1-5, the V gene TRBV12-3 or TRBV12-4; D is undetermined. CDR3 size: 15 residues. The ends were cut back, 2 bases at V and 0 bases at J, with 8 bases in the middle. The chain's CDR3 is CASSLRAGSNQPQHF. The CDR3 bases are TGTGCCAGCAGTTTAAGGGCGGGTAGCAATCAGCCCCAGCATTTT.

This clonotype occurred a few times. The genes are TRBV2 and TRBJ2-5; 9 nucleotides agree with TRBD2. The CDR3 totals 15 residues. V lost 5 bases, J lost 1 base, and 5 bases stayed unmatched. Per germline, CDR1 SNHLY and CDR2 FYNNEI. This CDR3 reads CASSKMTSGQETQYF. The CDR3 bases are TGTGCCAGCAGTAAAATGACTAGCGGCCAAGAGACCCAGTACTTC.

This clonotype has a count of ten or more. For the CDR3, the DNA is TGTGCCAGCAGCCAATTTAATCAGCCCCAGCATTTT. Translating it yields CASSQFNQPQHF. V gene TRBV14 combines with J gene TRBJ1-5; D is uncertain. The V end lost 2 bases, the J end lost 4 bases, and 3 bases lay between the germline ends. The CDR3 covers 12 residues. CDR1 and CDR2 from the germline V gene are SGHDN and FVKESK.

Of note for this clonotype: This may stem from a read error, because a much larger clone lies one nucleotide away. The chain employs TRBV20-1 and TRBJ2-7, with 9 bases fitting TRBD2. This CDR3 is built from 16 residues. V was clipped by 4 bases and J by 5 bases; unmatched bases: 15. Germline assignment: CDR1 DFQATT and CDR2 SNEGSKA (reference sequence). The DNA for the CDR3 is TGCAGTGCTACTTCCCAGGTTAGCGGGAGTGGGGACGAGCAGTACTTC. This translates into CSATSQVSGSGDEQYF.

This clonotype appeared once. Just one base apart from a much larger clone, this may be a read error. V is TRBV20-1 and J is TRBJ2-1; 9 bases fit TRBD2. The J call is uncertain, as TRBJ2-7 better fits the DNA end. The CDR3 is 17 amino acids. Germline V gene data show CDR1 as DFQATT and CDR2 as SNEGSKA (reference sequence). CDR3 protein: CSAPRFSGSGSYNEQYF. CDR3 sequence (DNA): TGCAGTGCTCCACGATTTAGCGGGAGTGGGTCCTACAATGAGCAGTACTTC.

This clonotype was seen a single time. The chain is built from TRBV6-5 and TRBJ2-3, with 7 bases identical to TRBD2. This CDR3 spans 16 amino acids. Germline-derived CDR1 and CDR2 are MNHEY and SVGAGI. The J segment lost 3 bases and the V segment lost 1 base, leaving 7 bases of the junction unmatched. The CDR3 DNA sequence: TGTGCCAGCAGTTACTTGGCTAGCGGTATAACAGATACGCAGTATTTT. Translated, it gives CASSYLASGITDTQYF.

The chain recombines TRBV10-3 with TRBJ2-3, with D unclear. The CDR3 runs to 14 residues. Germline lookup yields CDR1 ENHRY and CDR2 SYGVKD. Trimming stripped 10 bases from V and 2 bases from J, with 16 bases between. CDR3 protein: CATKEVGYTDTQYF. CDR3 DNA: TGTGCCACCAAAGAGGTCGGCTACACAGATACGCAGTATTTT.

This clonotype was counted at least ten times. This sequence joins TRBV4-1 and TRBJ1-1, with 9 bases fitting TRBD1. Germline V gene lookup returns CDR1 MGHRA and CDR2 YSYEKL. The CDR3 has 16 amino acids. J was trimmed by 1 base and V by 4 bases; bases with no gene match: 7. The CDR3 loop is CASSRVGQGRNTEAFF. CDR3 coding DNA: TGCGCCAGCAGCCGAGTGGGACAGGGTAGGAACACTGAAGCTTTCTTT.

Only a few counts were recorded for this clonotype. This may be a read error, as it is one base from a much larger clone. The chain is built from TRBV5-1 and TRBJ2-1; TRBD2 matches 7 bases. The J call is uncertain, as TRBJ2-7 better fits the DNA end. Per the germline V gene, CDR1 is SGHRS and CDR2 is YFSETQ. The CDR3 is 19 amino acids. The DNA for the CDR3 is TGCGCCAGCAGCTTCTCACTCGGAAGCGGGGATGTCTCCTACAATGAGCAGTACTTC. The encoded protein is CASSFSLGSGDVSYNEQYF.

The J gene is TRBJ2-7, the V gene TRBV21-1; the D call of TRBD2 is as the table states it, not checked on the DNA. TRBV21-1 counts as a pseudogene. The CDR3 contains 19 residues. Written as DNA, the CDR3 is TGTGCCAGCATCCTTCTAGCGGGAGCCCGTTGTGGTGTGTCCTACGAGCAGTACTTC. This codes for CASILLAGARCGVSYEQYF.

CDR3 residues: CSVDPRGLAGAANTGELFF. Written as DNA, the CDR3 is TGCAGCGTTGACCCCCGGGGACTAGCGGGGGCCGCGAACACCGGGGAGCTGTTTTTT. The chain uses TRBV29-1 and TRBJ2-2; 14 positions match TRBD2. V trimming: 3 bases; J trimming: 0 bases; junction bases outside the gene matches: 9. This CDR3 is built from 19 residues. CDR1 and CDR2 from the germline V gene are SQVTM and ANQGSEA.

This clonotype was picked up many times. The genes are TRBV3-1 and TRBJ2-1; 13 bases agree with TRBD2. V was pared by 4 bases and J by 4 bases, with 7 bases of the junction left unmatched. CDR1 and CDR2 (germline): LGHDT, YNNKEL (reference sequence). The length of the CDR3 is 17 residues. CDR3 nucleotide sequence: TGTGCCAGCAGCCTTGGACTAGCGGGGGTAACGTACAATGAGCAGTTCTTC. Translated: CASSLGLAGVTYNEQFF.

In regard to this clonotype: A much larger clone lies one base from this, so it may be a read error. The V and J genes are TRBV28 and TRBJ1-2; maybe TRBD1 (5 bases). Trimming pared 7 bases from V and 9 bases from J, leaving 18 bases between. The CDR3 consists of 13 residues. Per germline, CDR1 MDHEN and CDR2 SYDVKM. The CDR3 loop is CASIRTPFSSYTF. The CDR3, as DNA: TGTGCCAGCATCAGGACACCCTTTTCTAGCTACACCTTC.

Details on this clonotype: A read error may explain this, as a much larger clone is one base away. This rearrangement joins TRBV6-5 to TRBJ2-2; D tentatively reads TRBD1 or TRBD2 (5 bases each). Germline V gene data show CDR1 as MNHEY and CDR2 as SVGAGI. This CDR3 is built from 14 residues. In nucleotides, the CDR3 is TGTACCAGCAGTGCCGATGGGGGCACCGGGGAGCTGTTTTTT. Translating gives CTSSADGGTGELFF.

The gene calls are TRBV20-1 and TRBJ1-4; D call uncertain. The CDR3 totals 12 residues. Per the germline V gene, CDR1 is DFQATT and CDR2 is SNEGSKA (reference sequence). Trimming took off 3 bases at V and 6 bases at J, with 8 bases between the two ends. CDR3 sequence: CSASREDEKLFF. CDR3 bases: TGCAGTGCTAGTCGGGAGGATGAAAAACTGTTTTTT.

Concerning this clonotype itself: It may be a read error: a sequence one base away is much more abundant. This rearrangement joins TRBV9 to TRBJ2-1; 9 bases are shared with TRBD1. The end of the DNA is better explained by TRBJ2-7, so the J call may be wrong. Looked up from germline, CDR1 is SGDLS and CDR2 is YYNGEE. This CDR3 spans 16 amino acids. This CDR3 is CASSIRGQGDYNEQYF. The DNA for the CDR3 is TGTGCCAGCAGCATAAGGGGACAGGGAGACTACAATGAGCAGTACTTC.

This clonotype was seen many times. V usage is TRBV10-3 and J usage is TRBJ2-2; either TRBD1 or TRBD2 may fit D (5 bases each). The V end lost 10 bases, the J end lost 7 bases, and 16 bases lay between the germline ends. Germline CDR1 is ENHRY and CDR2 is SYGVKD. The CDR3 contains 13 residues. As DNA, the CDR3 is TGTGCCACCTGGACACTAGGACACGGGGAGCTGTTTTTT. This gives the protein CATWTLGHGELFF.

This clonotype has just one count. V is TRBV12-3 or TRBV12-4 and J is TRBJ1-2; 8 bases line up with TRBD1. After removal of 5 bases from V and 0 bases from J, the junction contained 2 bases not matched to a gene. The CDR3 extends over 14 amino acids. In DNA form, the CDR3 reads TGTGCCAGCAGTCAGGGACAGGCTAACTATGGCTACACCTTC. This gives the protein CASSQGQANYGYTF.

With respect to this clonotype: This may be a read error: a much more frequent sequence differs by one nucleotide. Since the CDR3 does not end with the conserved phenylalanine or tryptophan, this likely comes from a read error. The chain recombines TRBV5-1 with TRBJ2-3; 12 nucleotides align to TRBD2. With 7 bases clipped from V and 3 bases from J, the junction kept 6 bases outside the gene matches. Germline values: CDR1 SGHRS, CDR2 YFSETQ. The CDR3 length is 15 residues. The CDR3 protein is CASLPTSGSTDTQYL. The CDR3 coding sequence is TGCGCCAGCCTTCCGACTAGCGGGAGTACAGATACGCAGTATTTA.

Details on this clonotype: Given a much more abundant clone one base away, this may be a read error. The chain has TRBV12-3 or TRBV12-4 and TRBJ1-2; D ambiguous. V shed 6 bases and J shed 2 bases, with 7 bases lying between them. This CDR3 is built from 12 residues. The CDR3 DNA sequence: TGTGCCAGCAGCTCACAGAACTATGGCTACACCTTC. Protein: CASSSQNYGYTF.

The CDR3 sequence: CSAGDTPYEQYF. The CDR3 coding sequence is TGCAGTGCTGGGGACACTCCCTACGAGCAGTACTTC. This chain uses TRBV20-1 with TRBJ2-5, with a weak D call TRBD1 (6 bases). The J call may be mistaken, given a closer DNA end match to TRBJ2-7. This CDR3 is 12 amino acids long. The V gene's germline CDR1 is DFQATT and CDR2 SNEGSKA (reference sequence).